This T cell receptor beta chain came from a study of long-term antiretroviral therapy in people with HIV. This was the immunoSEQ v3.0 assay at survey level. Some clones are missing from TCRdb's copy, which holds only in-frame ones; the method was immunoSEQ multiplex PCR. The sample consists of tens of thousands of clones, approximately 80% of them appearing once. About this clone itself: Its antigen is not known.

Overall study findings and caveats: HIV repertoire CDR3 lengths ranged less widely than those of controls. An increase in diversity followed ART, yet levels stayed below transplant donor controls.

This specimen consisted of unsorted PBMCs, obtained 3.1 years after starting antiretroviral therapy. This clonotype was obtained from a woman aged 45-60 years with HIV.

The CDR3 is CASSRTSGVQETQYF. DNA of the CDR3: TGTGCCAGCAGTAGGACTAGCGGGGTTCAAGAGACCCAGTACTTC. The rearrangement joins TRBV7-3 to TRBJ2-5; 12 bases line up with TRBD2. This CDR3 is 15 amino acids long. Germline-derived CDR1 and CDR2 are SGHTA and FQGTGA. V was clipped by 6 bases and J by 2 bases; unmatched bases: 4. The full variable domain, rest sourced from reference TRBV7-3 and TRBJ2-5, is GAGVSQTPSNKVTEKGKYVELRCDPISGHTALYWYRQSLGQGPEFLIYFQGTGAADDSGLPNDRFFAVRPEGSVSTLKIQRTERGDSAVYLCASSRTSGVQETQYFGPGTRLLVL.